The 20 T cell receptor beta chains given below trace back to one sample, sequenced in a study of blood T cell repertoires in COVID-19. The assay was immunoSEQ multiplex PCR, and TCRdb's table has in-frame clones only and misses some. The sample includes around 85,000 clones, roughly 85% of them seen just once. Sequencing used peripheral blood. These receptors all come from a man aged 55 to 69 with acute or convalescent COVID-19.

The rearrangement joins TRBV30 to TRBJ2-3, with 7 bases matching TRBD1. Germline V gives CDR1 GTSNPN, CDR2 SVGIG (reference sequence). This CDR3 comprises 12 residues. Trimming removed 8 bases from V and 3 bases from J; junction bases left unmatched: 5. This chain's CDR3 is CAGQEETDTQYF. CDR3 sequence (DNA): TGTGCCGGACAGGAGGAGACAGATACGCAGTATTTT.

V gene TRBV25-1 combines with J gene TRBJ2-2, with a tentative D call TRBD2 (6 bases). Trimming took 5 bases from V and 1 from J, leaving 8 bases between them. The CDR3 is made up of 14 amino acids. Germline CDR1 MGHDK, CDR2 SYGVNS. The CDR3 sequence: CASSRLENTGELFF. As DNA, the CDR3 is TGTGCCAGCAGTCGACTAGAGAACACCGGGGAGCTGTTTTTT.

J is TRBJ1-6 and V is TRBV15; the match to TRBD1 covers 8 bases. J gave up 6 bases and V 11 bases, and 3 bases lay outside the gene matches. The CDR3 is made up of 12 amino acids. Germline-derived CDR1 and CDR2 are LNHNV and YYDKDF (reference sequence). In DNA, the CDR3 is TGTGCCGCGCAGGGGGCTAATTCACCCCTCCACTTT. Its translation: CAAQGANSPLHF.

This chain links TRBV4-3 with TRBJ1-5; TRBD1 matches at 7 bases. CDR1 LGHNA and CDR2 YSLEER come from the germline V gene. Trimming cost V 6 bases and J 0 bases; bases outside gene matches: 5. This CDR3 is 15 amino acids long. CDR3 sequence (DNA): TGCGCCAGCAGGGAGGGGGCGAATAGCAATCAGCCCCAGCATTTT. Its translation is CASREGANSNQPQHF.

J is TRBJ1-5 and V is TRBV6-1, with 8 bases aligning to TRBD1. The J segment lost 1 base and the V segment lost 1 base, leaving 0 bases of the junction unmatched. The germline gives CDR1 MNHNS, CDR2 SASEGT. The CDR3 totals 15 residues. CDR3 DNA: TGTGCCAGCAGTGAAGGGGACAGGAGCAATCAGCCCCAGCATTTT. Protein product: CASSEGDRSNQPQHF.

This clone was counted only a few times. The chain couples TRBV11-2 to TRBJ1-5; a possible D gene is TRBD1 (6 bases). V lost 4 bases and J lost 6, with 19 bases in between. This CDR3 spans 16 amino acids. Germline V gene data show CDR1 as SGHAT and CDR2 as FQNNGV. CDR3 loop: CASSSGIPRGGQPQHF. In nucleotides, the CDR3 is TGTGCCAGCAGCTCCGGAATCCCCAGGGGTGGTCAGCCCCAGCATTTT.

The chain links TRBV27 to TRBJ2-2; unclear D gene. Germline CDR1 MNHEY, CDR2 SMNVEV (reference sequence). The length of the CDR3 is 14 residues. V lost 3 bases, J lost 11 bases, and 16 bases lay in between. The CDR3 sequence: CASSLKTPGFELFF. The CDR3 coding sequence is TGTGCCAGCAGTTTGAAGACCCCCGGGTTTGAGCTGTTTTTT.

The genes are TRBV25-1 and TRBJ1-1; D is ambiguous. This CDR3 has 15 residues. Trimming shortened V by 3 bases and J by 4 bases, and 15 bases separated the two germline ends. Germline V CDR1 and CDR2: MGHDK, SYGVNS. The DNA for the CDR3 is TGTGCCAGCAGTGACCCAGGTAGGCGAAGCACTGAAGCTTTCTTT. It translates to CASSDPGRRSTEAFF.

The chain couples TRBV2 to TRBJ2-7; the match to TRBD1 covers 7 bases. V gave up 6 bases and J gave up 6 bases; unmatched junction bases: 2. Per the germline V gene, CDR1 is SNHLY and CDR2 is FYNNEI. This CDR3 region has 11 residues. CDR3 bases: TGTGCCAGCAGGACAGGGTCCGAGCAGTACTTC. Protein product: CASRTGSEQYF.

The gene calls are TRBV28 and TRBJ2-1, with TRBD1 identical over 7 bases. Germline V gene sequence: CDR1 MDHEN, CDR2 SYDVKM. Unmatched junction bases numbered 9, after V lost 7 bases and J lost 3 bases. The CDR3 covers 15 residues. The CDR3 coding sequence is TGTGCCAGCACCACCCATCGGGACAGCTACAATGAGCAGTTCTTC. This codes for CASTTHRDSYNEQFF.

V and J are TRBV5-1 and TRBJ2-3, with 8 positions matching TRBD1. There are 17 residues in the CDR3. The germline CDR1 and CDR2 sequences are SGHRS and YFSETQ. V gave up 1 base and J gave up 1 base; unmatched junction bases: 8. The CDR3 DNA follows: TGCGCCAGCAGCTTGTTTTCCGGACAGGGCGGCACAGATACGCAGTATTTT. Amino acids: CASSLFSGQGGTDTQYF.

The CDR3 nucleotides are TGTGCCAGCAGCTTACAGGGACCTACCTACGAGCAGTACTTC. This sequence encodes CASSLQGPTYEQYF. The chain links TRBV6-5 to TRBJ2-7; perhaps TRBD1 as D (6 bases). The CDR3 covers 14 residues. Looked up from germline, CDR1 is MNHEY and CDR2 is SVGAGI. Trimming took 6 bases from V and 2 from J, leaving 14 bases between them.

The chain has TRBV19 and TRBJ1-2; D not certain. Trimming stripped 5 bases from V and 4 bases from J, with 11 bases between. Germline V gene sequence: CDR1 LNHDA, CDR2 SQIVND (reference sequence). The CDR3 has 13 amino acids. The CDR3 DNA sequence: TGTGCCAGTAGTCCCGCCTGGAGCTATGGCTACACCTTC. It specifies CASSPAWSYGYTF.

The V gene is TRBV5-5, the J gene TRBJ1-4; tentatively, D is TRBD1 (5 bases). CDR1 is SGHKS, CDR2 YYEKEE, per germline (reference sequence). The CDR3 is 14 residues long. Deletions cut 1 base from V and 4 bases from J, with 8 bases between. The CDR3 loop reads CASSLPTVNEKLFF. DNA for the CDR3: TGTGCCAGCAGCTTGCCGACAGTTAATGAAAAACTGTTTTTT.

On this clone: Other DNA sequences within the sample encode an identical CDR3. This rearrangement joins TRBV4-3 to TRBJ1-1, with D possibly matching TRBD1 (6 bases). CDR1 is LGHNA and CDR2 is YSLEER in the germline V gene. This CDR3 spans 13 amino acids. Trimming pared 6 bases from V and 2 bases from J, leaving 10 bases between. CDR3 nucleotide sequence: TGCGCCAGCAGTCAGACAGGTAACACTGAAGCTTTCTTT. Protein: CASSQTGNTEAFF.

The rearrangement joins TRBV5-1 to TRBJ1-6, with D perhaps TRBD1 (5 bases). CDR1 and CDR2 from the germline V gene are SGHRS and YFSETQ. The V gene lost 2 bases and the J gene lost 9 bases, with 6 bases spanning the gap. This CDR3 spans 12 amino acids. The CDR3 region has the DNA TGCGCCAGCAGCTTAACAGGTTCACCCCTCCACTTT. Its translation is CASSLTGSPLHF.

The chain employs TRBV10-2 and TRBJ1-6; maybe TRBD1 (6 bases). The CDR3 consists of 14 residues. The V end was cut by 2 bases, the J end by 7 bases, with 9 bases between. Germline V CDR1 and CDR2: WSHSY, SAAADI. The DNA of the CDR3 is TGCGCCAGCAGTGAGCAGGGGAAGAATTCACCCCTCCACTTT. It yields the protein CASSEQGKNSPLHF.

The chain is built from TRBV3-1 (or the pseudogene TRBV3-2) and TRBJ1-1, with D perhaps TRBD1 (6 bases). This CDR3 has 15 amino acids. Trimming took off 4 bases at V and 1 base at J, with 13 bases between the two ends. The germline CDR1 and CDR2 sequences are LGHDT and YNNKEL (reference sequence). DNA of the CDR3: TGTGCCAGCAGCCCAAGGGGGAGCGGGAACACTGAAGCTTTCTTT. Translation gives CASSPRGSGNTEAFF.

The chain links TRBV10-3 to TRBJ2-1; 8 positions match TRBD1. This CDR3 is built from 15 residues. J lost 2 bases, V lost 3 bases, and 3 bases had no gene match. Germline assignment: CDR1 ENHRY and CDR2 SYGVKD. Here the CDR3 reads CAISDLRGPYNEQFF. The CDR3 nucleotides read TGTGCCATCAGTGATCTCAGGGGGCCCTACAATGAGCAGTTCTTC.

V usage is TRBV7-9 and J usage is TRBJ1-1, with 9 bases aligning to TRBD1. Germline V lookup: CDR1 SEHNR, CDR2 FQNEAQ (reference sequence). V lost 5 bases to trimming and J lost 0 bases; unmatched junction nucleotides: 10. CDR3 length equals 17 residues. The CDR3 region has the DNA TGTGCCAGCAGCCGGCTGACAGGGGGGAACATGAACACTGAAGCTTTCTTT. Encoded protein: CASSRLTGGNMNTEAFF.